The 26 T cell receptor beta chains given below trace back to one sample, sequenced in a study of blood T cell repertoires in COVID-19. Sequenced by immunoSEQ multiplex PCR; TCRdb stores in-frame clones only, minus some. Of roughly 90,000 clones detected, 80% to 90% appear once; the ten largest clones hold more than 4.5%. Input material: peripheral blood. The source of these receptors is a woman aged 80 or older with active COVID-19.

This clone was detected once. The chain employs TRBV9 and TRBJ1-5; D is perhaps TRBD1 (5 bases). Germline-derived CDR1 and CDR2 are SGDLS and YYNGEE. Between the trimmed V and J ends, which lost 3 bases and 7 bases, there was a span of 17 bases. This CDR3 comprises 15 residues. CDR3 nucleotide sequence: TGTGCCAGCAGCGCCCACCACGGGGGGGACCAGCCCCAGCATTTT. Translating it yields CASSAHHGGDQPQHF.

The chain joins TRBV9 to TRBJ2-5; D is perhaps TRBD1 (6 bases). With 3 bases removed from V and 2 bases from J, the gap between germline ends came to 20 bases. The CDR3 runs to 17 residues. The germline V gene has CDR1 SGDLS and CDR2 YYNGEE. The CDR3 DNA reads as TGTGCCAGCAGCGGGGAACAGGGCCCTTGGGGGCAAGAGACCCAGTACTTC. Its translation: CASSGEQGPWGQETQYF.

The chain is built from TRBV4-2 and TRBJ2-3; D is unclear. Trimming removed 0 bases at V and 3 bases at J, with 13 bases between. CDR1 LGHNA and CDR2 YNFKEQ come from the germline V gene. This CDR3 is 16 amino acids long. In nucleotides, the CDR3 is TGTGCCAGCAGCCAAGATAAGCCGACTGGAACAGATACGCAGTATTTT. Protein: CASSQDKPTGTDTQYF.

V gene TRBV7-2 combines with J gene TRBJ1-3; TRBD1 might be the D (6 bases). Trimming cost V 0 bases and J 5 bases, with 23 bases left between them. The CDR3 sequence is 19 residues long. Germline V gives CDR1 SGHTA, CDR2 FQGNSA. CDR3 loop: CASSLAGAAASGRRNTIYF. CDR3 nucleotides: TGTGCCAGCAGCTTAGCGGGGGCCGCCGCGAGTGGCCGGCGAAACACCATATATTTT.

This clone has more than one count but fewer than ten. V is TRBV7-2 and J is TRBJ2-2; 9 bases line up with TRBD2. With V trimmed by 6 bases and J by 3 bases, 8 bases remained unmatched. Germline V gives CDR1 SGHTA, CDR2 FQGNSA. The CDR3 has 16 amino acids. CDR3 DNA sequence: TGTGCCAGCAGGCGTGCGGGACTAGCTGACACCGGGGAGCTGTTTTTT. Translated, it gives CASRRAGLADTGELFF.

V usage is TRBV7-9 and J usage is TRBJ1-3; possibly TRBD1 for D (5 bases). Trimming pared 9 bases from V and 1 base from J, leaving 10 bases between. CDR1 is SEHNR, CDR2 FQNEAQ, per germline (reference sequence). This CDR3 spans 13 amino acids. CDR3 nucleotides: TGTGCCAGGGGGACTCAATCTGGAAACACCATATATTTT. It specifies CARGTQSGNTIYF.

V is TRBV2 and J is TRBJ1-2, with D perhaps matching TRBD1 (5 bases). This CDR3 spans 14 amino acids. CDR1 SNHLY and CDR2 FYNNEI come from the germline V gene. Trimming cost V 4 bases and J 7 bases, with 16 bases left between them. The CDR3: CASSGGRALPGYTF. For the CDR3, the DNA is TGTGCCAGCAGTGGGGGCAGGGCATTACCTGGCTACACCTTC. The variable domain in full, with the rest retrieved from reference TRBV2 and TRBJ1-2, is EPEVTQTPSHQVTQMGQEVILRCVPISNHLYFYWYRQILGQKVEFLVSFYNNEISEKSEIFDDQFSVERPDGSNFTLKIRSTKLEDSAMYFCASSGGRALPGYTFGSGTRLTVV.

The V and J genes are TRBV27 and TRBJ2-7, with TRBD2 identical over 7 bases. The length of the CDR3 is 15 residues. The germline V gene encodes CDR1 MNHEY and CDR2 SMNVEV (reference sequence). After removal of 1 base from V and 4 bases from J, the junction contained 7 bases not matched to a gene. The CDR3 spells CASSLWAGVGYEQYF. CDR3 DNA sequence: TGTGCCAGCAGTTTATGGGCGGGAGTCGGGTACGAGCAGTACTTC.

The chain recombines TRBV28 with TRBJ2-5; D perhaps matches TRBD1 (7 bases). Germline lookup yields CDR1 MDHEN and CDR2 SYDVKM. This CDR3 region has 15 residues. Trimming cost V 2 bases and J 4 bases, with 14 bases left between them. CDR3 sequence (DNA): TGTGCCAGCAGTTTAATAGGCAGGGGGGCAGAGACCCAGTACTTC. It specifies CASSLIGRGAETQYF.

V and J are TRBV5-1 and TRBJ2-5; no reliable D call. The CDR3 sequence is 15 residues long. Per germline, CDR1 SGHRS and CDR2 YFSETQ. V gave up 2 bases and J gave up 4 bases, with 15 bases separating them. The CDR3 reads CASSLTTTPGETQYF. The CDR3 DNA is TGCGCCAGCAGCTTAACGACGACTCCGGGAGAGACCCAGTACTTC.

The V gene is TRBV5-1, the J gene TRBJ2-2; TRBD1 is a possible D gene (6 bases). Trimming removed 1 base from V and 5 bases from J, with 12 bases in between. Germline CDR1 SGHRS, CDR2 YFSETQ. CDR3 size: 15 residues. CDR3 loop: CASSLTGLGTGELFF. In nucleotides, the CDR3 is TGCGCCAGCAGCTTGACAGGGTTAGGAACCGGGGAGCTGTTTTTT.

The chain links TRBV7-2 to TRBJ2-3, with 10 bases that match TRBD2. Germline assignment: CDR1 SGHTA and CDR2 FQGNSA. V lost 4 bases and J lost 1; bases outside the gene matches: 11. CDR3 size: 18 residues. CDR3 DNA: TGTGCCAGCAGCTCCCCTGGGGTAGCGGGAGGAGGCACAGATACGCAGTATTTT. This sequence encodes CASSSPGVAGGGTDTQYF. Full variable domain (missing parts from reference TRBV7-2 and TRBJ2-3): GAGVSQSPSNKVTEKGKDVELRCDPISGHTALYWYRQSLGQGLEFLIYFQGNSAPDKSGLPSDRFSAERTGGSVSTLTIQRTQQEDSAVYLCASSSPGVAGGGTDTQYFGPGTRLTVL.

The chain combines TRBV28 with TRBJ2-7, with 12 bases that match TRBD2. The J segment lost 7 bases and the V segment lost 0 bases, leaving 16 bases of the junction unmatched. The CDR3 is 19 residues long. Germline V gene data show CDR1 as MDHEN and CDR2 as SYDVKM. CDR3 residues: CASSLWAPSGRVYFGEQYF. CDR3 nucleotides: TGTGCCAGCAGTTTATGGGCCCCTAGCGGGAGGGTATACTTCGGGGAGCAGTACTTC.

The chain joins TRBV7-2 to TRBJ2-1, with 7 bases that match TRBD2. Germline values: CDR1 SGHTA, CDR2 FQGNSA. This CDR3 is 16 amino acids long. Trimming at V came to 3 bases and at J to 7 bases, leaving 12 bases not matched to a gene. The CDR3 spells CASSLGSLGGINEQFF. In DNA, the CDR3 is TGTGCCAGCAGCTTGGGGAGTCTGGGGGGGATTAATGAGCAGTTCTTC.

In nucleotides, the CDR3 is TGTGCCAGCAGCTTCGATTCGGGAGGTAATCAGCCCCAGCATTTT. It yields the protein CASSFDSGGNQPQHF. The J gene is TRBJ1-5, the V gene TRBV11-3, with D uncertain. CDR1 is SGHNT and CDR2 is YENEEA in the germline V gene. V gave up 3 bases and J gave up 4 bases, with 13 bases separating them. There are 15 residues in the CDR3.

The sample holds one count of this clone. The CDR3 DNA sequence: TGTGCCAGCAGTTTATACAGGGGCGAACAAGAGACCCAGTACTTC. It specifies CASSLYRGEQETQYF. The chain employs TRBV6-5 and TRBJ2-5; TRBD1 aligns across 7 bases. V dropped 4 bases and J dropped 2; count of bases not matched to a gene: 7. CDR3 size: 15 residues. The germline CDR1 and CDR2 sequences are MNHEY and SVGAGI.

The chain has TRBV6-2 or TRBV6-3 and TRBJ2-6, with 9 positions matching TRBD1. Germline V gene sequence: CDR1 MNHEY, CDR2 SVGEGT. This CDR3 is 20 amino acids long. With V trimmed by 2 bases and J by 2 bases, 13 bases remained unmatched. The CDR3 loop is CASSYPLLDRGTAGANVLTF. The CDR3 DNA sequence: TGTGCCAGCAGTTACCCCCTGCTCGACAGGGGGACTGCTGGGGCCAACGTCCTGACTTTC.

The chain joins TRBV28 to TRBJ2-7, with a weak D call TRBD2 (6 bases). CDR1 MDHEN and CDR2 SYDVKM come from the germline V gene. This CDR3 spans 14 amino acids. Trimming took off 6 bases at V and 3 bases at J, with 15 bases between the two ends. The CDR3 DNA reads as TGTGCCAGCAGGCCCGGAGGGGACCTCTACGAGCAGTACTTC. Translation gives CASRPGGDLYEQYF.

As regards this clone: The junction departs from germline at one end; a sequencing error may be responsible. The V call is TRBV5-1, the J call TRBJ2-1, with 8 bases aligning to TRBD2. Germline lookup yields CDR1 SGHRS and CDR2 YFSETQ. The CDR3 extends over 11 amino acids. CDR3: CASSPGGWRIF. The CDR3 region has the DNA TGCGCCAGCAGCCCGGGAGGGTGGAGGATCTTC.

Here the CDR3 reads CASSRTGQRNNEQFF. CDR3 DNA sequence: TGTGCCAGCAGTCGGACAGGGCAGCGGAACAATGAGCAGTTCTTC. The chain uses TRBV6-5 and TRBJ2-1; 8 bases line up with TRBD1. The CDR3 is 15 amino acids. V lost 5 bases to trimming and J lost 5 bases; unmatched junction nucleotides: 8. Germline loops: CDR1 MNHEY, CDR2 SVGAGI.

The chain couples TRBV14 to TRBJ2-2, with D tentatively TRBD1 (5 bases). V lost 2 bases and J 1 base, leaving 11 bases between the germline ends. The CDR3 contains 16 residues. Germline CDR1 reads SGHDN; CDR2 reads FVKESK. CDR3 DNA sequence: TGTGCCAGCAGCCAATGGAAGGGGCTGAACACCGGGGAGCTGTTTTTT. Its translation: CASSQWKGLNTGELFF.

This chain uses TRBV27 with TRBJ1-1, with D perhaps TRBD1 (6 bases). Germline V CDR1 and CDR2: MNHEY, SMNVEV (reference sequence). The ends were cut back, 8 bases at V and 3 bases at J, with 16 bases in the middle. This CDR3 region has 14 residues. The CDR3 nucleotides read TGTGCCAGCGGCCCTCGGGCAGGGGACACTGAAGCTTTCTTT. Translated, it gives CASGPRAGDTEAFF.

The chain joins TRBV30 to TRBJ2-3; TRBD2 matches 7 bases. Germline V gene lookup returns CDR1 GTSNPN and CDR2 SVGIG (reference sequence). Trimming at V came to 3 bases and at J to 2 bases, leaving 5 bases not matched to a gene. The CDR3 is made up of 14 amino acids. As DNA, the CDR3 is TGTGCCTGGAGGGAGGCGGGGGTCACAGATACGCAGTATTTT. This gives the protein CAWREAGVTDTQYF.

The chain recombines TRBV19 with TRBJ2-3, with 7 bases aligning to TRBD1. CDR3 length: 13 residues. The junction had 5 bases not matched to a gene; V was cut back by 9 bases and J by 2 bases. The V gene's germline CDR1 is LNHDA and CDR2 SQIVND (reference sequence). CDR3 protein: CASSGQTTDTQYF. The CDR3 DNA sequence: TGTGCCAGCTCGGGACAGACCACAGATACGCAGTATTTT.

The chain combines TRBV6-5 with TRBJ2-2, with D hard to call. CDR1 is MNHEY and CDR2 is SVGAGI in the germline V gene. CDR3 length: 15 residues. V shed 5 bases and J shed 5 bases, with 15 bases lying between them. Here the CDR3 DNA reads TGTGCCAGCAGTCTCGGGTCCTTAATTACCGGGGAGCTGTTTTTT. Translated, it gives CASSLGSLITGELFF.

The table lists this clone with a count of one. The gene calls are TRBV9 and TRBJ2-1; 7 positions match TRBD1. CDR3 length: 15 residues. In germline, CDR1 is SGDLS, CDR2 YYNGEE. V lost 1 base to trimming and J lost 4 bases; unmatched junction nucleotides: 5. CDR3 sequence (DNA): TGTGCCAGCAGCGTATCCTCGACAGGGTACAATGAGCAGTTCTTC. This translates into CASSVSSTGYNEQFF.